Detailed here is one T cell receptor beta chain. The data were obtained in a study of T cell responses to AZD1222 COVID-19 vaccine. The assay was immunoSEQ multiplex PCR, and TCRdb's table has in-frame clones only and misses some. Among more than 75,000 clones, around 90% were seen once, and the ten largest hold about 28%. Germline lookup yields CDR1 LGHDT and CDR2 YNNKEL (reference sequence). The CDR3 sequence is 16 residues long. Trimming removed 0 bases from V and 4 bases from J, with 16 bases in between. This clonotype was obtained from an adult in good health. The sample here was peripheral blood, taken on day 0 of AZD1222 vaccination. The V and J genes are TRBV3-1 (or the pseudogene TRBV3-2) and TRBJ2-7; TRBD1 is a possible D gene (5 bases). The CDR3 loop is CASSQDLGQGGYEQYF. The DNA of the CDR3 is TGTGCCAGCAGCCAAGATCTAGGGCAGGGTGGTTACGAGCAGTACTTC.